The sequence of this T cell receptor (beta chain) was determined in a study of OX40 agonist ivuxolimab in advanced cancers. The data were produced by immunoSEQ multiplex PCR, yet TCRdb's version contains in-frame clones alone and is incomplete. The sample holds tens of thousands of clones, around 81% seen once. This clonotype originated in an adult with an advanced solid tumor such as melanoma, head and neck, liver or kidney cancer. Material: CD4+ or CD8+ T cells sorted from blood, obtained in a trial of the OX40 agonist ivuxolimab.

Here the CDR3 reads CASSFTEGYTF. The CDR3 DNA follows: TGTGCCAGCAGCTTTACAGAAGGCTACACCTTC. V gene TRBV5-6 combines with J gene TRBJ1-2; D is uncertain. The V and J ends lost 2 bases and 8 bases respectively, with 7 bases between them. This CDR3 is 11 amino acids long. Germline V lookup: CDR1 SGHDT, CDR2 YYEEEE.